This TCR beta chain was identified during a study of blood T cell repertoires in COVID-19. Individuals drawn from 20 to 25 US areas were about 18 to 90 years old. Clones were sequenced by immunoSEQ multiplex PCR, and TCRdb holds only the in-frame ones, with some missing. The data show under 250,000 clones, about 87% seen once. This CDR3 has 14 residues. Germline lookup yields CDR1 MNHEY and CDR2 SVGAGI. V lost 2 bases to trimming and J lost 6 bases, with 13 bases between them. Sequencing was carried out using PBMCs or T cells enriched from blood (not recorded which). This receptor was taken from a woman in her 40s who had been exposed to COVID-19. V is TRBV6-5 and J is TRBJ1-1, with a possible D match to TRBD1 (5 bases). This CDR3 is CASSYGGKGSEAFF. CDR3 sequence (DNA): TGTGCCAGCAGTTACGGGGGGAAGGGTTCTGAAGCTTTCTTT.